This T cell receptor beta chain was sequenced during a study of blood T cells in healthy people across ages. Study-level findings and limits: TCR beta diversity, measured per million T cells, fell in a roughly linear way with age. From one million sequenced T cells, diversity estimates were lower bounds.

Those donating, healthy Caucasian individuals from Russia, were aged about 6 to 100. Whenever a sample was processed, at least 6 million PBMCs were isolated. The J segment lost 1 base and the V segment lost 5 bases, leaving 6 bases of the junction unmatched. The CDR3 is 15 residues long. Germline V lookup: CDR1 DFQATT, CDR2 SNEGSKA (reference sequence). This clonotype was found a few times. Its antigen is not identified. Together with a sample-barcoded 5' primer, a J-beta primer mix was included in a second PCR lasting about 7 to 12 cycles. TCRdb ran MiXCR on the 5' RACE reads and lists one entry per CDR3 protein. The sample lists approximately 730,000 distinct CDR3 sequences, roughly 43% seen once, with 20% to 25% in the top ten.

The sequenced material came from blood. The chain links TRBV20-1 to TRBJ2-1; TRBD2 matches 9 bases. This TCR was recovered from a woman between 55 and 75 years old in good health. The CDR3 here is CSAPLAGRSYNEQFF. In nucleotides, the CDR3 is TGCAGTGCTCCCCTAGCGGGGCGATCCTACAATGAGCAGTTCTTC.